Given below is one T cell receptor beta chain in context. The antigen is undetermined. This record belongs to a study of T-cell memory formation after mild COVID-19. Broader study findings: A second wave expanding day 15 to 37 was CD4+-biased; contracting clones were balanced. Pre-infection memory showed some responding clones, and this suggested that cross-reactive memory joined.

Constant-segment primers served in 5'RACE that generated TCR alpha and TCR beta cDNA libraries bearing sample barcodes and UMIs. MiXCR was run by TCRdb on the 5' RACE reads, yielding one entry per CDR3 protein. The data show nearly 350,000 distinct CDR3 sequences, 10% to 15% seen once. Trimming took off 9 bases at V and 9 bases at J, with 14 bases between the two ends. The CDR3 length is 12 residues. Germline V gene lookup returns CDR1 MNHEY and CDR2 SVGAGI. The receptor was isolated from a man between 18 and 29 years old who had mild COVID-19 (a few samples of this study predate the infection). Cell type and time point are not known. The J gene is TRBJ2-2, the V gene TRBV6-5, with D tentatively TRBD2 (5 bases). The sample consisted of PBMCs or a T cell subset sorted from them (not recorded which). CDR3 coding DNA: TGTGCCAGTGGACTCACCTCCCGGGAGCTGTTTTTT. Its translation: CASGLTSRELFF.